The 16 T cell receptor beta chains below were found in one sample sequenced in a study of PD-L1 blockade in urothelial cancer. Time point meaning: peripheral blood 6 weeks after treatment start. Clones were read by immunoSEQ multiplex PCR, and TCRdb kept only the in-frame ones, dropping some. The data show about 43,000 clones, 83% seen once. The sequencing here drew on PBMCs, taken around atezolizumab (anti-PD-L1) treatment. These receptor sequences come from a man aged 55 to 70 with urothelial cancer.

V usage is TRBV5-4 and J usage is TRBJ2-1, with D possibly matching TRBD2 (5 bases). The CDR3 is 17 residues long. Looked up from germline, CDR1 is SGHNT and CDR2 is YYREEE (reference sequence). Trimming pared 0 bases from V and 0 bases from J, leaving 13 bases between. DNA of the CDR3: TGTGCCAGCAGCTTGGGGCCGGTGGGGAGCTCCTACAATGAGCAGTTCTTC. Translating it yields CASSLGPVGSSYNEQFF.

This clone was counted only a few times. The rearrangement uses TRBV10-3 and TRBJ1-1; D possibly corresponds to TRBD1 (5 bases). The CDR3 consists of 13 residues. Germline CDR1 and CDR2: ENHRY and SYGVKD. V was cut by 10 bases and J by 0 bases, with 12 bases left in between. The CDR3 spells CATQGGMNTEAFF. The CDR3 DNA reads as TGTGCCACCCAGGGCGGTATGAACACTGAAGCTTTCTTT.

This clone is labeled as medium-sized. This chain uses TRBV19 with TRBJ1-1, with no clear D. Trimming removed 7 bases at V and 4 bases at J, with 16 bases between. The CDR3 has 14 amino acids. Germline CDR1 and CDR2: LNHDA and SQIVND (reference sequence). The CDR3 protein is CASTGGYFGTEAFF. The CDR3 DNA sequence: TGTGCCAGTACGGGAGGGTATTTCGGCACTGAAGCTTTCTTT.

The rearrangement joins TRBV5-1 to TRBJ2-3; 10 positions match TRBD2. The germline CDR1 and CDR2 sequences are SGHRS and YFSETQ. This CDR3 has 17 amino acids. V trimming: 2 bases; J trimming: 2 bases; junction bases outside the gene matches: 8. CDR3 DNA sequence: TGCGCCAGCAGCTTAAAAAATAGCGGGGGGCACACAGATACGCAGTATTTT. It encodes CASSLKNSGGHTDTQYF.

V and J are TRBV6-5 and TRBJ1-5; TRBD1 matches at 9 bases. This CDR3 is built from 14 residues. CDR1 MNHEY and CDR2 SVGAGI come from the germline V gene. J gave up 5 bases and V 4 bases, and 3 bases lay outside the gene matches. The CDR3 spells CASSLQGAYQPQHF. The DNA for the CDR3 is TGTGCCAGCAGTTTACAGGGGGCCTATCAGCCCCAGCATTTT.

This clone showed up just once. The rearrangement uses TRBV5-1 and TRBJ2-6; D ambiguous. This CDR3 spans 14 amino acids. Trimming pared 1 base from V and 3 bases from J, leaving 5 bases between. Per the germline V gene, CDR1 is SGHRS and CDR2 is YFSETQ. The CDR3 spells CASSLLGGANVLTF. CDR3 coding DNA: TGCGCCAGCAGCTTGCTAGGTGGGGCCAACGTCCTGACTTTC.

The chain uses TRBV28 and TRBJ2-7; maybe TRBD2 (5 bases). The CDR3 is made up of 17 amino acids. V was pared by 4 bases and J by 0 bases, with 19 bases between. Germline V gene sequence: CDR1 MDHEN, CDR2 SYDVKM. In DNA form, the CDR3 reads TGTGCCAGCAGTTCCTTAGGGCGAGGGAGCCTCTCCTACGAGCAGTACTTC. Protein: CASSSLGRGSLSYEQYF.

V is TRBV6-5 and J is TRBJ1-5, with 7 positions matching TRBD1. J gave up 3 bases and V 6 bases, and 5 bases lay outside the gene matches. The germline V gene has CDR1 MNHEY and CDR2 SVGAGI. This CDR3 spans 14 amino acids. CDR3 in amino acids: CASSLTGNNQPQHF. The CDR3 bases are TGTGCCAGCAGCTTGACAGGGAACAATCAGCCCCAGCATTTT.

The rearrangement links TRBV6-5 to TRBJ1-1, with D possibly matching TRBD1 (6 bases). Germline lookup yields CDR1 MNHEY and CDR2 SVGAGI. Trimming took 0 bases from V and 1 from J, leaving 9 bases between them. The CDR3 has 15 amino acids. This chain's CDR3 is CASSYSSGANTEAFF. The CDR3 DNA is TGTGCCAGCAGTTACTCGTCAGGGGCGAACACTGAAGCTTTCTTT.

This clone was seen a single time. The chain uses TRBV28 and TRBJ1-5; 7 nucleotides align to TRBD1. CDR3 size: 17 residues. With V trimmed by 4 bases and J by 0 bases, 9 bases remained unmatched. Germline CDR1 is MDHEN and CDR2 is SYDVKM. CDR3: CASSSGTAISSNQPQHF. CDR3 DNA sequence: TGTGCCAGCAGTTCCGGGACAGCCATTAGTAGCAATCAGCCCCAGCATTTT.

V is TRBV19 and J is TRBJ1-6; 10 nucleotides agree with TRBD1. V was pared by 5 bases and J by 7 bases, with 8 bases of the junction left unmatched. Germline CDR1 reads LNHDA; CDR2 reads SQIVND (reference sequence). The CDR3 has 16 residues. The CDR3 DNA reads as TGTGCCAGTAGTCTTCTGGGACAGGGGTCGAATTCACCCCTCCACTTT. Its protein product is CASSLLGQGSNSPLHF.

Here the CDR3 reads CASSRRQGEANVLTF. The CDR3 DNA sequence: TGCGCCAGCAGTCGTCGACAGGGGGAGGCCAACGTCCTGACTTTC. The V call is TRBV5-1, the J call TRBJ2-6; 9 bases align to TRBD1. The CDR3 has 15 residues. J was trimmed by 6 bases and V by 5 bases; bases with no gene match: 6. Germline CDR1 SGHRS, CDR2 YFSETQ. Looking up the rest from reference TRBV5-1 and TRBJ2-6 gives the full variable domain: KAGVTQTPRYLIKTRGQQVTLSCSPISGHRSVSWYQQTPGQGLQFLFEYFSETQRNKGNFPGRFSGRQFSNSRSEMNVSTLELGDSALYLCASSRRQGEANVLTFGAGSRLTVL.

The chain is built from TRBV4-1 and TRBJ2-3; 7 nucleotides agree with TRBD1. Germline V lookup: CDR1 MGHRA, CDR2 YSYEKL. V trimming: 4 bases; J trimming: 3 bases; junction bases outside the gene matches: 4. The CDR3 extends over 14 amino acids. CDR3 loop: CASSPTGATDTQYF. The CDR3 coding sequence is TGCGCCAGCAGCCCTACAGGGGCGACAGATACGCAGTATTTT.

The V and J genes are TRBV4-2 and TRBJ1-5, with D possibly matching TRBD1 (5 bases). This CDR3 comprises 15 residues. Germline V gene lookup returns CDR1 LGHNA and CDR2 YNFKEQ. V lost 3 bases and J 0 bases, leaving 9 bases between the germline ends. This chain's CDR3 is CASSQDDSSNQPQHF. Here the CDR3 DNA reads TGTGCCAGCAGCCAGGATGACAGTAGCAATCAGCCCCAGCATTTT.

In DNA form, the CDR3 reads TGTGCCAGCAGCTTGTCAGGGTTGGCTCAGCCCCAGCATTTT. As protein: CASSLSGLAQPQHF. The rearrangement joins TRBV5-5 to TRBJ1-5; perhaps TRBD1 as D (5 bases). The CDR3 length is 14 residues. Germline CDR1 SGHKS, CDR2 YYEKEE (reference sequence). Trimming pared 1 base from V and 6 bases from J, leaving 11 bases between.

This clone has just one count. The chain carries TRBV6-1 and TRBJ1-5; 9 bases line up with TRBD1. Per germline, CDR1 MNHNS and CDR2 SASEGT. The CDR3 spans 15 residues. With 6 bases clipped from V and 4 bases from J, the junction kept 7 bases outside the gene matches. CDR3 amino acids: CASRYTGTGNQPQHF. CDR3 bases: TGTGCCAGCAGATACACAGGGACAGGGAATCAGCCCCAGCATTTT.